Sequencing of this T cell receptor beta chain was carried out in a study of blood T cell repertoires in COVID-19. Original data processing: Estimation of nucleated cell counts relied on the amplification of reference gene primers. Profiling relied on immunoSEQ multiplex PCR, and the TCRdb table lists in-frame clones only, not all of them. D and trimming come from the DNA, and the V and J calls and clone size come from that table. The data contain about 41,000 clones, about 85% of them seen just once; the ten biggest clones take up under 4.5%. Germline-derived CDR1 and CDR2 are MGHRA and YSYEKL. The CDR3 consists of 15 residues. J was trimmed by 4 bases and V by 4 bases; bases with no gene match: 8.

The receptor's source is a man in his 60s with acute or convalescent COVID-19. The sample was peripheral blood. This chain joins TRBV4-1 and TRBJ1-2, with 8 positions matching TRBD1. This chain's CDR3 is CASSPPGQGGYGYTF. In DNA, the CDR3 is TGCGCCAGCAGCCCCCCCGGACAGGGCGGCTATGGCTACACCTTC.